This T cell receptor (beta chain) was profiled in a study of T cell changes during pregnancy in multiple sclerosis. Assay used: immunoSEQ multiplex PCR; TCRdb lists only in-frame clones, some missing. The repertoire holds tens of thousands of clones, roughly 91% seen once, with more than 1.3% in the top ten. V trimming: 5 bases; J trimming: 8 bases; junction bases outside the gene matches: 13. Germline CDR1 and CDR2: PRHDT and FYEKMQ (reference sequence). The CDR3 covers 17 residues. This sequence was found in a female donor with multiple sclerosis, enrolled in a pregnancy study. Source: peripheral blood, taken in the third trimester of pregnancy. The chain combines TRBV13 with TRBJ2-1, with 12 bases identical to TRBD1. The CDR3 sequence is CASSGNTGTGGWDEQFF. Written as DNA, the CDR3 is TGTGCCAGCAGCGGTAACACCGGGACAGGGGGCTGGGATGAGCAGTTCTTC.